A single sample gave rise to the 12 T cell receptor beta chains below, sequenced in a study of blood T cell repertoires in COVID-19. Sequencing used immunoSEQ multiplex PCR; TCRdb keeps in-frame clones, though not all of them. The table includes about 120,000 clones, nearly 90% detected once. Sequenced sample: peripheral blood. The receptor source for this set is a woman in her sixties or seventies with COVID-19, enrolled during active disease.

CDR3 sequence: CASSSRTGSGYTF. As DNA, the CDR3 is TGTGCCAGCAGCTCGCGGACAGGGTCTGGCTACACCTTC. The chain links TRBV7-3 to TRBJ1-2; 8 bases map to TRBD1. Per the germline V gene, CDR1 is SGHTA and CDR2 is FQGTGA. Trimming removed 4 bases from V and 7 bases from J; junction bases left unmatched: 5. This CDR3 region has 13 residues.

This chain uses TRBV30 with TRBJ1-4, with 11 bases that match TRBD1. The V and J ends lost 3 bases and 7 bases, in that order; junction bases with no gene match: 4. The CDR3 loop spans 14 amino acids. Germline CDR1 is GTSNPN and CDR2 is SVGIG (reference sequence). The CDR3 DNA reads as TGTGCCTGGAGAAGGACAGGGGGCGGTGAAAAACTGTTTTTT. Its protein product is CAWRRTGGGEKLFF.

CDR3 sequence: CASRLDRGSTDTQYF. The DNA for the CDR3 is TGTGCCAGTAGACTGGACAGGGGGAGCACAGATACGCAGTATTTT. V usage is TRBV19 and J usage is TRBJ2-3; TRBD1 matches 10 bases. Germline values: CDR1 LNHDA, CDR2 SQIVND (reference sequence). The CDR3 sequence is 15 residues long. The trim removed 6 bases at V and 0 bases at J, leaving 3 bases unmatched.

The rearrangement joins TRBV21-1 to TRBJ1-5; whether TRBD1, the table's D call, matches the DNA was not checked. TRBV21-1 is described as a pseudogene. There are 16 residues in the CDR3. The chain's CDR3 is CASSPSCRTGSPPQHF. In DNA, the CDR3 is TGTGCCAGCAGCCCGAGTTGTAGGACAGGGAGTCCGCCCCAGCATTTT.

The V call is TRBV7-9, the J call TRBJ2-7; D is possibly TRBD2 (6 bases). The CDR3 sequence is 13 residues long. V was cut by 5 bases and J by 7 bases, with 15 bases left in between. In germline, CDR1 is SEHNR, CDR2 FQNEAQ (reference sequence). The CDR3 nucleotides are TGTGCCAGCAGCGTAGGTGGGCGGGGAGAGCAGTACTTC. Residues: CASSVGGRGEQYF.

V usage is TRBV7-9 and J usage is TRBJ1-5, with D unclear. Germline V gene lookup returns CDR1 SEHNR and CDR2 FQNEAQ (reference sequence). V was cut by 5 bases and J by 9 bases, with 17 bases left in between. This CDR3 spans 14 amino acids. The CDR3 DNA follows: TGTGCCAGCAGCCAATCCACAGACATGATGCCCCAGCATTTT. Encoded protein: CASSQSTDMMPQHF.

The J gene is TRBJ2-7, the V gene TRBV5-5; the D gene is possibly TRBD2 (6 bases). The CDR3 runs to 12 residues. V was trimmed by 0 bases and J by 13 bases, leaving 14 bases between them. The germline gives CDR1 SGHKS, CDR2 YYEKEE (reference sequence). CDR3 sequence (DNA): TGTGCCAGCAGCTTGGAGTTGGGGGGATTCTACTTC. It codes for CASSLELGGFYF.

The chain uses TRBV7-2 and TRBJ1-5; 11 nucleotides line up with TRBD1. The V gene end was trimmed by 5 bases and the J gene end by 6 bases; junction bases not matched to a gene: 6. Germline loops: CDR1 SGHTA, CDR2 FQGNSA. CDR3 size: 15 residues. In nucleotides, the CDR3 is TGTGCCAGCAGCGCTTACGGGACAGGGGGTCAGCCCCAGCATTTT. As protein: CASSAYGTGGQPQHF.

The J gene is TRBJ2-1, the V gene TRBV6-4; 14 bases are a match to TRBD2. The length of the CDR3 is 15 residues. The ends lost 8 bases at V and 9 bases at J; junction bases unmatched: 9. Germline V CDR1 and CDR2: MRHNA, SNTAGT. This chain's CDR3 is CASSVTSGGAAEQFF. For the CDR3, the DNA is TGTGCCAGCTCAGTGACTAGCGGGGGGGCTGCTGAGCAGTTCTTC.

The chain carries TRBV5-4 and TRBJ2-1, with 9 bases that match TRBD1. This CDR3 has 15 residues. Trimming cost V 4 bases and J 6 bases; bases outside gene matches: 8. The V gene's germline CDR1 is SGHNT and CDR2 YYREEE (reference sequence). CDR3 loop: CASSLPGTGINEQFF. The CDR3 nucleotides are TGTGCCAGCAGCCTCCCCGGGACAGGGATCAATGAGCAGTTCTTC.

The chain employs TRBV5-4 and TRBJ1-4; possible D gene TRBD1, 5 bases. The CDR3 is made up of 15 amino acids. V lost 4 bases and J lost 7, with 17 bases in between. Germline lookup yields CDR1 SGHNT and CDR2 YYREEE (reference sequence). This chain's CDR3 is CASSRGGEVAEKLFF. The CDR3 DNA reads TGTGCCAGCAGCCGGGGGGGGGAAGTGGCTGAAAAACTGTTTTTT.

This clone was seen only once. The chain employs TRBV7-3 and TRBJ1-6; D gene unclear. V was shortened by 2 bases and J by 0 bases, with 8 bases between the two germline ends. This CDR3 is built from 16 residues. Germline lookup yields CDR1 SGHTA and CDR2 FQGTGA. The CDR3 DNA follows: TGTGCCAGCAGCTTATCAGCTAGCTCCTATAATTCACCCCTCCACTTT. Translating gives CASSLSASSYNSPLHF.